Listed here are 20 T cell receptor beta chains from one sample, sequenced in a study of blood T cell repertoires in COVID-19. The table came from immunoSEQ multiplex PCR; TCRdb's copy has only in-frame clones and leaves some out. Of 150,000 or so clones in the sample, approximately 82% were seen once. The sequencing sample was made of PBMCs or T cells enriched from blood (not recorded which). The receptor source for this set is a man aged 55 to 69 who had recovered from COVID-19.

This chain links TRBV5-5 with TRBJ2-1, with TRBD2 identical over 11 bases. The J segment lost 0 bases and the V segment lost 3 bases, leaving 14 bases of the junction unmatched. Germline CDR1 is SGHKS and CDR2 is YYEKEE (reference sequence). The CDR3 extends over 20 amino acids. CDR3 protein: CASSSWTGTSGESSYNEQFF. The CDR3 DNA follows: TGTGCCAGCAGCTCGTGGACCGGGACTAGCGGAGAGAGCTCCTACAATGAGCAGTTCTTC.

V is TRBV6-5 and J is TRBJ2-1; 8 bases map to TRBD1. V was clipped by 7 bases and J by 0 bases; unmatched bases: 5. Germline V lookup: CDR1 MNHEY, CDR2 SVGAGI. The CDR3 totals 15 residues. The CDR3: CASKTGGNSYNEQFF. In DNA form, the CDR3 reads TGTGCCAGCAAAACAGGGGGTAACTCCTACAATGAGCAGTTCTTC.

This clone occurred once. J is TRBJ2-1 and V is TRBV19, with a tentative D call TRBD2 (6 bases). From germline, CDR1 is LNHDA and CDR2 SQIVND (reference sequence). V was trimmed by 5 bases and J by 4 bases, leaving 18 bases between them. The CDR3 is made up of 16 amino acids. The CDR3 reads CASSVKGGMVYNEQFF. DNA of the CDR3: TGTGCCAGTAGTGTCAAGGGCGGGATGGTTTACAATGAGCAGTTCTTC.

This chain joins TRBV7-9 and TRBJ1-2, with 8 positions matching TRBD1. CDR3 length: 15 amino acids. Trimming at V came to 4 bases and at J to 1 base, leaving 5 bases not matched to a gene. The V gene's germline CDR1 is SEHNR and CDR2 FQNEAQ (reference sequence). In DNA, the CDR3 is TGTGCCAGCAGCTCTCAGACAGGGGTTAACTATGGCTACACCTTC. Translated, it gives CASSSQTGVNYGYTF.

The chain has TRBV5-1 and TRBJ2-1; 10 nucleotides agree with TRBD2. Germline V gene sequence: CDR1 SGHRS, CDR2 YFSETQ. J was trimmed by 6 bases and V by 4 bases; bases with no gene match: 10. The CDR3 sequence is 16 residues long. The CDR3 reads CASSPLLGLATNEQFF. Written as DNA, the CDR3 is TGCGCCAGCAGCCCCCTGTTGGGACTAGCGACCAATGAGCAGTTCTTC.

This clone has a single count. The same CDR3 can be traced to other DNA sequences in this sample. The CDR3 DNA reads as TGTGCCAGCAGCTCGCAGGGTTACGAGCAGTACTTC. It translates to CASSSQGYEQYF. The chain carries TRBV7-2 and TRBJ2-7, with a tentative D call TRBD1 (5 bases). CDR3 length equals 12 residues. Per the germline V gene, CDR1 is SGHTA and CDR2 is FQGNSA. V gave up 4 bases and J gave up 4 bases, with 8 bases separating them.

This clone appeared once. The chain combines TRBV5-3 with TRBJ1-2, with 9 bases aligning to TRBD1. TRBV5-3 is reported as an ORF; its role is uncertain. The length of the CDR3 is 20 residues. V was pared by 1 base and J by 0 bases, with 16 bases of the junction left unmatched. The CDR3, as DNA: TGTGCCAGAAGCTTGCGGGTCACACAGGGGGCCTTTAGAGCTAACTATGGCTACACCTTC. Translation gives CARSLRVTQGAFRANYGYTF.

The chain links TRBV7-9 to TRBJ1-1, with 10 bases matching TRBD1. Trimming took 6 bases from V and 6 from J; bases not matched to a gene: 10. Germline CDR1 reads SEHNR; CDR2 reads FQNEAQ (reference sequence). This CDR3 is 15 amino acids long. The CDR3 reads CASRPGTGVLAEAFF. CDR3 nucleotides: TGTGCCAGCAGACCCGGGACAGGGGTTTTGGCTGAAGCTTTCTTT.

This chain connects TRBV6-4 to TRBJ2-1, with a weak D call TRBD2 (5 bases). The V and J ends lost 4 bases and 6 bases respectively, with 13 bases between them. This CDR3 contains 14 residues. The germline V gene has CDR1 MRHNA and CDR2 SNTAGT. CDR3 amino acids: CASSALDRGNEQFF. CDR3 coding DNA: TGTGCCAGCAGTGCTCTCGACCGGGGCAATGAGCAGTTCTTC.

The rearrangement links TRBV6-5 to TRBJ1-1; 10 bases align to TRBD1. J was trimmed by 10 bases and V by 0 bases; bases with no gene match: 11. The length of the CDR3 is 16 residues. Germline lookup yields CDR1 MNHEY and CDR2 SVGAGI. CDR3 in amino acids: CASSYSMGQGNKGAFF. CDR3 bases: TGTGCCAGCAGTTACTCGATGGGACAGGGGAATAAAGGAGCTTTCTTT.

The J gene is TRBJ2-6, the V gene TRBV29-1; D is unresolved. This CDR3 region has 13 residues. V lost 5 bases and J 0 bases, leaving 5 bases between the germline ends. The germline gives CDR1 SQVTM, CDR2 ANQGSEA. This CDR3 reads CSVLFSGANVLTF. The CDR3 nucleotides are TGCAGCGTTCTCTTCTCTGGGGCCAACGTCCTGACTTTC.

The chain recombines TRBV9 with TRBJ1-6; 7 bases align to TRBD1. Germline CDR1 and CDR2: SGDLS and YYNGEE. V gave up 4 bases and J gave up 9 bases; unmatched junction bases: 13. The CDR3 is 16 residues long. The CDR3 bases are TGTGCCAGCAGCCCAGGGATGGGGACAGTTAGTTCACCCCTCCACTTT. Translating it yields CASSPGMGTVSSPLHF. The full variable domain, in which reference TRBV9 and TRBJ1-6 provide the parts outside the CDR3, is DSGVTQTPKHLITATGQRVTLRCSPRSGDLSVYWYQQSLDQGLQFLIQYYNGEERAKGNILERFSAQQFPDLHSELNLSSLELGDSALYFCASSPGMGTVSSPLHFGNGTRLTVT.

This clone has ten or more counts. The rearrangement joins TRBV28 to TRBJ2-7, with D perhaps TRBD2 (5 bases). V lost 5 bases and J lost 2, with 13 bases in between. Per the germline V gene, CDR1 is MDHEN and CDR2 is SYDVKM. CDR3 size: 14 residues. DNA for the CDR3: TGTGCCAGCAGTACGAATCCCGGGACCTACGAGCAGTACTTC. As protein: CASSTNPGTYEQYF.

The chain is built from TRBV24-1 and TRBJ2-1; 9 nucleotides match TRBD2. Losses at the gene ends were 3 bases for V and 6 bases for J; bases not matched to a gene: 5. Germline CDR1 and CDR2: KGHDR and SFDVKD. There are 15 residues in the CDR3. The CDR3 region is CATSDRLAGINEQFF. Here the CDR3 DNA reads TGTGCCACCAGTGATCGCCTAGCGGGGATCAATGAGCAGTTCTTC.

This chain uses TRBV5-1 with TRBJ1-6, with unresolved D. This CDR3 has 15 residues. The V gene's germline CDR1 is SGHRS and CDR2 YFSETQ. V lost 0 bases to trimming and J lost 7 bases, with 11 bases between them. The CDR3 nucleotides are TGCGCCAGCAGCTTGGGCCAGGTGACGAATTCACCCCTCCACTTT. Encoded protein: CASSLGQVTNSPLHF.

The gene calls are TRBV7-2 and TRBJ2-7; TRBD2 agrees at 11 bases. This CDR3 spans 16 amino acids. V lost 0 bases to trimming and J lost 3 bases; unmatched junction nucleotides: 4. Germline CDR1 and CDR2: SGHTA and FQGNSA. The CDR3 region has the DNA TGTGCCAGCAGCTTAGCAACTAGCGGGAGCAACTACGAGCAGTACTTC. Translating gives CASSLATSGSNYEQYF.

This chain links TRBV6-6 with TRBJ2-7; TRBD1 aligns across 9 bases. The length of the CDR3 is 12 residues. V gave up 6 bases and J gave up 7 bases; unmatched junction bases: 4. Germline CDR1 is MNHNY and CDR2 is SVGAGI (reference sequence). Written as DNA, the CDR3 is TGTGCCAGCAGGGGGACAGGGTGGGAGCAGTACTTC. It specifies CASRGTGWEQYF.

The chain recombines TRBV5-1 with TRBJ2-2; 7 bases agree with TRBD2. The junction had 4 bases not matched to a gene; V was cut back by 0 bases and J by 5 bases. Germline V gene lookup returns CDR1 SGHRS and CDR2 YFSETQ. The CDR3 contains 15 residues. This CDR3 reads CASSLETSQTGELFF. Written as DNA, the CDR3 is TGCGCCAGCAGCTTGGAGACTAGCCAGACCGGGGAGCTGTTTTTT. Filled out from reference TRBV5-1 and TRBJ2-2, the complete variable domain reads KAGVTQTPRYLIKTRGQQVTLSCSPISGHRSVSWYQQTPGQGLQFLFEYFSETQRNKGNFPGRFSGRQFSNSRSEMNVSTLELGDSALYLCASSLETSQTGELFFGEGSRLTVL.

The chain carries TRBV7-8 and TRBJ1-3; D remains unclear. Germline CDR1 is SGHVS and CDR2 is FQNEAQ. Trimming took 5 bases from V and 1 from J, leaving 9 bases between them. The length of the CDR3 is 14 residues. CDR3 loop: CASSPSRSGNTIYF. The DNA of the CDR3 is TGTGCCAGCAGCCCTAGTCGATCTGGAAACACCATATATTTT. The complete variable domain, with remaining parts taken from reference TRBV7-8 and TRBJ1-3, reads GAGVSQSPRYKVAKRGQDVALRCDPISGHVSLFWYQQALGQGPEFLTYFQNEAQLDKSGLPSDRFFAERPEGSVSTLKIQRTQQEDSAVYLCASSPSRSGNTIYFGEGSWLTVV.

The CDR3 region is CASSVTGNQPQHF. The CDR3 nucleotides read TGTGCCAGCAGCGTAACCGGGAATCAGCCCCAGCATTTT. This sequence joins TRBV7-9 and TRBJ1-5; D is unclear. V dropped 5 bases and J dropped 4 bases, with 9 bases sitting between them. CDR1 is SEHNR and CDR2 is FQNEAQ in the germline V gene (reference sequence). There are 13 residues in the CDR3.